The clone carrying this T cell receptor (beta chain) was seen many times. The CDR3 loop spans 16 amino acids. Germline V CDR1 and CDR2: DFQATT, SNEGSKA (reference sequence). V gave up 6 bases and J gave up 9 bases; unmatched junction bases: 16. The data were taken from a study of blood T cells in healthy people across ages. The authors drew around 9.4 milliliters of peripheral blood from each donor. Combining a sample-barcoded 5' primer with a J-beta primer mix, a second PCR ran for about 7 to 11 cycles. TCRdb reprocessed the 5' RACE reads via MiXCR and lists one record per CDR3 protein. The data show roughly 1.7 million distinct CDR3 sequences, roughly 32% seen once.

Sequences were obtained from blood. This clonotype was sampled from a woman in her twenties or thirties in good health. V and J are TRBV20-1 and TRBJ1-6; TRBD1 matches at 8 bases. The CDR3 region has the DNA TGCAGTGCCCGAGGGGACGTCGGACAGGGATCTTCACCCCTCCACTTT. As protein: CSARGDVGQGSSPLHF.